Shown below are 23 T cell receptor beta chains from a single sample sequenced in a study of T cells in Graves' hyperthyroidism and ophthalmopathy. Regions amplified from RNA transcripts were the TCR beta CDR3 regions. During a first-round RT-PCR of the TCR CDR3, the HTBI primer set was used. TCRdb redid the calling of the multiplex PCR reads with MiXCR, one entry per CDR3 protein. The profile covers about 640,000 distinct CDR3 sequences, with 40% to 55% appearing a single time and roughly 6.5% taken by the ten largest. The sample comprised peripheral blood or thyroid tissue (not recorded which). These receptor sequences come from an adult man with Graves' disease, either hyperthyroidism or ophthalmopathy (not recorded which).

This clonotype showed up just once. A much more abundant neighbour one base away suggests this may be a read error. V usage is TRBV7-6 and J usage is TRBJ1-2; D may be TRBD1 (6 bases). Germline-derived CDR1 and CDR2 are SGHVS and FNYEAQ. The CDR3 totals 15 residues. The CDR3 sequence: CTSSSLDSRNYGYTF. Here the CDR3 DNA reads TGTACCAGCAGCTCCCTGGACAGCCGGAACTATGGCTACACCTTC.

The DNA of the CDR3 is TGTGCCATCGGGGGGGCCAGCTATGGCTACACCTTC. This encodes CAIGGASYGYTF. This chain connects TRBV24-1 to TRBJ1-2, with D maybe TRBD1 (6 bases). The CDR3 covers 12 residues. V lost 11 bases and J lost 4, with 13 bases in between. Germline V gene data show CDR1 as KGHDR and CDR2 as SFDVKD.

The table lists this clonotype with a count of one. Lacking the conserved final phenylalanine or tryptophan, this CDR3 likely reflects a read error. This chain uses TRBV7-9 with TRBJ1-4, with a possible D match to TRBD1 (6 bases). Germline V gene data show CDR1 as SEHNR and CDR2 as FQNEAQ (reference sequence). This CDR3 has 14 residues. CDR3 in amino acids: CTSSSSSLGGQLFY. Here the CDR3 DNA reads TGCACCAGCAGCTCCAGCTCTCTGGGGGGGCAACTGTTTTAT.

This clonotype has a count of ten or more. The chain uses TRBV19 and TRBJ1-5, with no clear D. Trimming removed 6 bases at V and 5 bases at J, with 11 bases between. Per germline, CDR1 LNHDA and CDR2 SQIVND (reference sequence). The CDR3 length is 13 residues. CDR3 DNA: TGTGCCAGTAGCCCGACCGTGTATCAGCCCCAGCATTTT. Translating it yields CASSPTVYQPQHF.

The rearrangement links TRBV15 to TRBJ1-6, with 7 bases that match TRBD1. Germline CDR1 LNHNV, CDR2 YYDKDF (reference sequence). Germline trimming cut 0 bases from V and 9 bases from J; bases unmatched to any gene: 11. The CDR3 is 17 amino acids. The CDR3 DNA follows: TGTGCCACCAGCAGAGACTTGATGCCAGGGGGAGGTTCACCCCTCCACTTT. Its protein is CATSRDLMPGGGSPLHF.

As concerns this clonotype: The junction and the germline gene differ at one end; a read error may be behind it. The rearrangement links TRBV2 to TRBJ1-2; D is ambiguous. This CDR3 is built from 14 residues. From germline, CDR1 is SNHLY and CDR2 FYNNEI. The CDR3 spells CASSANLAENGHTF. Here the CDR3 DNA reads TGTGCCAGCAGTGCTAACCTCGCAGAAAATGGCCACACCTTC.

Regarding this clonotype: A read error is possible here, since a much larger clone lies one base away. The chain recombines TRBV9 with TRBJ1-3; D may be TRBD1 (6 bases). Deletions cut 0 bases from V and 3 bases from J, with 13 bases between. Germline lookup yields CDR1 SGDLS and CDR2 YYNGEE. The CDR3 runs to 16 residues. CDR3 amino acids: CASSVGDMGIGNTIYF. The CDR3 bases are TGTGCCAGCAGCGTAGGGGACATGGGAATTGGAAACACCATATATTTT.

The chain recombines TRBV11-2 with TRBJ2-3; D is tentatively TRBD1 or TRBD2 (5 bases each). V lost 5 bases and J 4 bases, leaving 13 bases between the germline ends. The V gene's germline CDR1 is SGHAT and CDR2 FQNNGV. The CDR3 length is 14 residues. As DNA, the CDR3 is TGTGCCAGCAGCGCTAGCCGGGACGCAGATACGCAGTATTTT. This gives the protein CASSASRDADTQYF.

The chain is built from TRBV7-9 and TRBJ1-2; possibly TRBD1 for D (5 bases). V was pared by 5 bases and J by 8 bases, with 18 bases between. The CDR3 is 14 residues long. The germline gives CDR1 SEHNR, CDR2 FQNEAQ (reference sequence). CDR3: CASSQGDGRSGYTF. As DNA, the CDR3 is TGTGCCAGCAGCCAAGGGGACGGGCGTAGCGGCTACACCTTC.

The rearrangement links TRBV7-9 to TRBJ1-6; 9 bases map to TRBD1. Germline CDR1 is SEHNR and CDR2 is FQNEAQ (reference sequence). This CDR3 is built from 14 residues. The junction had 2 bases not matched to a gene; V was cut back by 5 bases and J by 6 bases. The CDR3 DNA is TGTGCCAGCAGCCGACAGGGGGTTAATTCACCCCTCCACTTT. Its protein is CASSRQGVNSPLHF.

This clonotype was seen many times. CDR3 sequence (DNA): TGCGCCAGCAGGTCTTACGGAGAGGATGGCTACACCTTC. Protein: CASRSYGEDGYTF. This chain links TRBV5-1 with TRBJ1-2; D remains ambiguous. The CDR3 spans 13 residues. Trimming pared 5 bases from V and 6 bases from J, leaving 14 bases between. Germline-derived CDR1 and CDR2 are SGHRS and YFSETQ.

Turning to this clonotype: A much bigger clone sits one base away, suggesting this may be a read error. V and J are TRBV29-1 and TRBJ2-2; D remains ambiguous. V was pared by 1 base and J by 3 bases, with 6 bases between. The CDR3 is 13 amino acids. The V gene's germline CDR1 is SQVTM and CDR2 ANQGSEA. The CDR3 DNA reads as TGCAGCGTTGAAGCCAGCTACACCGGGGAGCTGTTTTTT. Amino acids: CSVEASYTGELFF.

V and J are TRBV29-1 and TRBJ1-2, with 8 bases that match TRBD1. The germline CDR1 and CDR2 sequences are SQVTM and ANQGSEA. V dropped 7 bases and J dropped 3; count of bases not matched to a gene: 13. The CDR3 runs to 15 residues. The CDR3 region is CSAQPGGRQDYGYTF. The CDR3 DNA sequence: TGCAGCGCCCAGCCAGGGGGCAGGCAGGACTATGGCTACACCTTC. Together with reference TRBV29-1 and TRBJ1-2, the CDR3 gives the full variable domain: SAVISQKPSRDICQRGTSLTIQCQVDSQVTMMFWYRQQPGQSLTLIATANQGSEATYESGFVIDKFPISRPNLTFSTLTVSNMSPEDSSIYLCSAQPGGRQDYGYTFGSGTRLTVV.

This clonotype turned up a few times. This chain uses TRBV12-3 or TRBV12-4 with TRBJ1-4, with TRBD1 as a possible D gene (6 bases). The CDR3 sequence is 15 residues long. Trimming left V 5 bases short and J 12 bases short, with 22 bases between. The CDR3 DNA reads as TGTGCCAGCAGTCAAGACGACAGGCCCTTGAGAGAACTGTTTTTT. This gives the protein CASSQDDRPLRELFF.

This clonotype was found many times. V gene TRBV2 combines with J gene TRBJ1-5; a weak D match, TRBD1 (5 bases). Germline V CDR1 and CDR2: SNHLY, FYNNEI. The CDR3 is 15 residues long. With 6 bases removed from V and 2 bases from J, the gap between germline ends came to 14 bases. CDR3 DNA sequence: TGTGCCAGCAGCCAAGGGACCTTTGGCAATCAGCCCCAGCATTTT. Translation: CASSQGTFGNQPQHF. The full variable domain, completed using reference TRBV2 and TRBJ1-5, is EPEVTQTPSHQVTQMGQEVILRCVPISNHLYFYWYRQILGQKVEFLVSFYNNEISEKSEIFDDQFSVERPDGSNFTLKIRSTKLEDSAMYFCASSQGTFGNQPQHFGDGTRLSIL.

Only a few counts were recorded for this clonotype. The rearrangement links TRBV14 to TRBJ1-1; D gene uncertain. The CDR3 sequence is 14 residues long. Trimming stripped 5 bases from V and 3 bases from J, with 13 bases between. Per the germline V gene, CDR1 is SGHDN and CDR2 is FVKESK. In nucleotides, the CDR3 is TGTGCCAGCAGCTCCCTCCGGTTCGACACTGAAGCTTTCTTT. Translation: CASSSLRFDTEAFF.

This chain connects TRBV9 to TRBJ1-2; 8 positions match TRBD1. The CDR3 has 14 amino acids. The germline V gene encodes CDR1 SGDLS and CDR2 YYNGEE. The ends lost 4 bases at V and 4 bases at J; junction bases unmatched: 6. This CDR3 is CASSQAGGTYGYTF. CDR3 in DNA: TGTGCCAGCAGCCAAGCAGGGGGCACCTATGGCTACACCTTC.

This clonotype was recorded many times. V is TRBV19 and J is TRBJ1-5; weak D call: TRBD1 (5 bases). The V gene's germline CDR1 is LNHDA and CDR2 SQIVND (reference sequence). Trimming took off 6 bases at V and 7 bases at J, with 19 bases between the two ends. The CDR3 loop spans 15 amino acids. CDR3 sequence reads: CASSRRDVSLQPQHF. The CDR3 bases are TGTGCCAGTAGCCGCCGGGACGTCTCCTTACAGCCCCAGCATTTT.

The chain couples TRBV6-5 to TRBJ1-2, with D unclear. Trimming stripped 2 bases from V and 8 bases from J, with 18 bases between. Germline V gene data show CDR1 as MNHEY and CDR2 as SVGAGI. The CDR3 has 15 residues. The CDR3 reads CASSYAPARGEGYTF. For the CDR3, the DNA is TGTGCCAGCAGTTACGCCCCCGCTCGAGGTGAAGGCTACACCTTC.

This clonotype was counted at least ten times. CDR3 residues: CASGTGGGKTEAFF. The CDR3, as DNA: TGTGCCAGCGGAACAGGGGGCGGAAAAACTGAAGCTTTCTTT. The chain employs TRBV7-8 and TRBJ1-1, with 9 bases matching TRBD1. From germline, CDR1 is SGHVS and CDR2 FQNEAQ. The CDR3 contains 14 residues. The V and J ends lost 8 bases and 5 bases, in that order; junction bases with no gene match: 9.

The genes are TRBV20-1 and TRBJ2-5, with 10 bases aligning to TRBD2. This CDR3 region has 14 residues. V dropped 5 bases and J dropped 1; count of bases not matched to a gene: 4. Germline V CDR1 and CDR2: DFQATT, SNEGSKA (reference sequence). CDR3 residues: CSADLAGAQETQYF. The CDR3 bases are TGCAGTGCTGATCTAGCGGGAGCCCAAGAGACCCAGTACTTC.

The V call is TRBV25-1, the J call TRBJ2-7; perhaps TRBD1 as D (5 bases). Trimming took 7 bases from V and 2 from J, leaving 18 bases between them. CDR3 length: 15 amino acids. Germline-derived CDR1 and CDR2 are MGHDK and SYGVNS. The DNA for the CDR3 is TGTGCCAGCACAGTTCAGGACAACCCGCCCTACGAGCAGTACTTC. It is translated as CASTVQDNPPYEQYF.

For this clonotype: Since a much larger clone is just one base distant, this may be a read error. This chain connects TRBV2 to TRBJ1-1; D not certain. Germline CDR1 reads SNHLY; CDR2 reads FYNNEI. The CDR3 runs 11 residues. Trimming removed 11 bases from V and 4 bases from J, with 11 bases in between. The CDR3 here is CASQVSTEAFF. The CDR3 region has the DNA TGTGCCTCCCAGGTGAGCACTGAAGCTTTCTTT. The variable domain in full, with the rest retrieved from reference TRBV2 and TRBJ1-1, is EPEVTQTPSHQVTQMGQEVILRCVPISNHLYFYWYRQILGQKVEFLVSFYNNEISEKSEIFDDQFSVERPDGSNFTLKIRSTKLEDSAMYFCASQVSTEAFFGQGTRLTVV.